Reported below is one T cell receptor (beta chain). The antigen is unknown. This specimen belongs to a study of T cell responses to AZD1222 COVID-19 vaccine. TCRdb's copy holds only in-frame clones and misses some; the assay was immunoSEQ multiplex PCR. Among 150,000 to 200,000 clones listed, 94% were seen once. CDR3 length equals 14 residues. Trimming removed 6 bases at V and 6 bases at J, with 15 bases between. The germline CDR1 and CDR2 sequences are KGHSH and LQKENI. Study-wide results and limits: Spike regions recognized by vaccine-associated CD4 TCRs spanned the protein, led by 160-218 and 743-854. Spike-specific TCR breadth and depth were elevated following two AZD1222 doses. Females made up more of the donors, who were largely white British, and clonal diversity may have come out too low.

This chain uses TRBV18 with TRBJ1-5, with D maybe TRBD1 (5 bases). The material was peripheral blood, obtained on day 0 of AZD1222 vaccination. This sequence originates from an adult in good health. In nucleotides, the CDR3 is TGTGCCAGCTCCTCAGCCCCAGGGAGTCAGCCCCAGCATTTT. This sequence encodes CASSSAPGSQPQHF.